Ten or more counts support the clone carrying this T cell receptor beta chain. Its matching antigen is unknown. This entry is derived from a study of read filtering for tumor transcriptome and immune sequencing. Background on the study: IR-seq gave about 3.5 to 10.27 million TCR reads per sample; RNA-seq gave roughly 80 to 1273.

Molecular barcoded adaptors covering alpha/delta and beta/gamma chains were used on around 370 ng RNA. Via MiXCR, TCRdb re-called the reads, giving one row per CDR3 protein. The data show 40,000 or so distinct CDR3 sequences, about an eighth seen once. General observations from the study: IR-seq captured clonotypes deeper and more reliably than RNA-seq. This fraction held mixed bone marrow immune cells after CD138-negative sorting. Approximately 80% of IR-seq clonotypes had one read, totaling about 3.5% of reads; RNA-seq: around 70% and 40%.

The germline V gene encodes CDR1 GTSNPN and CDR2 SVGIG (reference sequence). After removal of 5 bases from V and 13 bases from J, the junction contained 16 bases not matched to a gene. The CDR3 loop spans 15 amino acids. This sequence joins TRBV30 and TRBJ2-1; 11 nucleotides match TRBD2. Sequencing used a population of CD138-negative cells sorted from bone marrow. The TCR originated in a donor at least 40 years old with multiple myeloma. CDR3 sequence: CAWGENSNLAGGQFF. DNA for the CDR3: TGTGCCTGGGGTGAGAACAGTAATCTAGCGGGAGGCCAGTTCTTC. Full variable domain (remainder filled in from reference TRBV30 and TRBJ2-1): SQTIHQWPATLVQPVGSPLSLECTVEGTSNPNLYWYRQAAGRGLQLLFYSVGIGQISSEVPQNLSASRPQDRQFILSSKKLLLSDSGFYLCAWGENSNLAGGQFFGPGTRLTVL.